This T cell receptor beta chain was obtained from a study of blood T cell repertoires in COVID-19. About the research overall: Both acute and convalescent COVID-19 samples were obtained from the United States, Italy and Spain. Sources were T cells, B-cell-depleted T cells, or PBMCs; the material itself was cDNA or gDNA.

Trimming took 3 bases from V and 4 from J; bases not matched to a gene: 6. This CDR3 region has 15 residues. Germline V gene sequence: CDR1 SGDLS, CDR2 YYNGEE. Original analysis: Amplifying reference gene primers gave estimates of nucleated cell counts. The assay was immunoSEQ multiplex PCR, and TCRdb's table has in-frame clones only and misses some. D and trimming were read from the DNA, whereas the V and J calls and clone size are those reported in that table. The data hold a few hundred thousand clones, with roughly 90% observed a single time. The gene calls are TRBV9 and TRBJ1-1, with 10 positions matching TRBD1. This sequence was found in a woman in her twenties or thirties with COVID-19, enrolled during active disease. What was sequenced was peripheral blood. CDR3: CASSAGTGVGTEAFF. CDR3 bases: TGTGCCAGCAGCGCCGGGACAGGGGTGGGCACTGAAGCTTTCTTT.